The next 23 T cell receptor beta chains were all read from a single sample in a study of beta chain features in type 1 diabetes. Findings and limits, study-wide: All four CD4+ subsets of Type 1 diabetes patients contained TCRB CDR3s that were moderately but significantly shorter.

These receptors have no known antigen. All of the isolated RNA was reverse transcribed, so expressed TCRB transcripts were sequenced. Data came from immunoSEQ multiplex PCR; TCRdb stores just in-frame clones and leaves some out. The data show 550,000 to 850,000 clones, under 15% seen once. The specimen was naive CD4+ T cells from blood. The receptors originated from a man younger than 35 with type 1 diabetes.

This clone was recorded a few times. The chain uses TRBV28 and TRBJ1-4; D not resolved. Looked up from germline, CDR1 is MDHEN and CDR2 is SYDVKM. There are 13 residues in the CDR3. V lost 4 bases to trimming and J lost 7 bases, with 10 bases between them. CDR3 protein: CASSSGSLEKLFF. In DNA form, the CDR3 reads TGTGCCAGCAGTTCCGGGTCCCTTGAAAAACTGTTTTTT.

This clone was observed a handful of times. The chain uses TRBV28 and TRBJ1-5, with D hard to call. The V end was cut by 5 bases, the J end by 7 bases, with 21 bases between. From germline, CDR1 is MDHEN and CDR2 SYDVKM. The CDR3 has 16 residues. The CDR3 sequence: CASSPKRSLLGQPQHF. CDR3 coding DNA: TGTGCCAGCAGTCCGAAACGGTCTCTACTGGGGCAGCCCCAGCATTTT.

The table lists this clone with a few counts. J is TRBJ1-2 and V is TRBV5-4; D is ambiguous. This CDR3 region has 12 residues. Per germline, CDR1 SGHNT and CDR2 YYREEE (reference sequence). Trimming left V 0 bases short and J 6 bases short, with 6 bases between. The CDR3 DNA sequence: TGTGCCAGCAGCTTGGATGGGGATGGCTACACCTTC. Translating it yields CASSLDGDGYTF.

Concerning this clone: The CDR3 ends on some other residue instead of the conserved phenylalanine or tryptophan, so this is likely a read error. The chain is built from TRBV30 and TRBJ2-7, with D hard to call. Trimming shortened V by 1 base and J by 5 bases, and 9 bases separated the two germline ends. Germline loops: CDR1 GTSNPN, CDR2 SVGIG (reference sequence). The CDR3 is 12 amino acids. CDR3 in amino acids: CAWSATSHEQYL. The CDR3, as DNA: TGTGCCTGGAGTGCAACTTCCCACGAGCAGTACCTC.

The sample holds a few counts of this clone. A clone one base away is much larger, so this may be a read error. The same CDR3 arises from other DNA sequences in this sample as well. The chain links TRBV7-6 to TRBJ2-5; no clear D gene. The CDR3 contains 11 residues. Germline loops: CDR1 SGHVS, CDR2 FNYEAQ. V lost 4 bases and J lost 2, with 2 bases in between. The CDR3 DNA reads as TGTGCCAGCAGCTCTCAAGAGACCCAGTACTTC. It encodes CASSSQETQYF.

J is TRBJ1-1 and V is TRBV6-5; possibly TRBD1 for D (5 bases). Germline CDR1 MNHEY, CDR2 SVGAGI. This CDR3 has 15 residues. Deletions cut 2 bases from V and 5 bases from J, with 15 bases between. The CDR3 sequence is CASSYQGTETTEAFF. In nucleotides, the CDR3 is TGTGCCAGCAGTTACCAAGGGACCGAAACTACTGAAGCTTTCTTT.

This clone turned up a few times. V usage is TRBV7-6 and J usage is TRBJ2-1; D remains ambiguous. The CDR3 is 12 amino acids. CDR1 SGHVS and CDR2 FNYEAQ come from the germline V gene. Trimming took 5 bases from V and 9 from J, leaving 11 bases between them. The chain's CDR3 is CASSVETGEQFF. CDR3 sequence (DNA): TGTGCCAGCAGCGTCGAGACCGGTGAGCAGTTCTTC.

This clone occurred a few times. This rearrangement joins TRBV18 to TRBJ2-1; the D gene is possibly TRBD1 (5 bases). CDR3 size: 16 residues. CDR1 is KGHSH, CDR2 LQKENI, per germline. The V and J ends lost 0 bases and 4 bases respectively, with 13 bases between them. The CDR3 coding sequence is TGTGCCAGCTCACCACCGGCAGGGAAGACATACAATGAGCAGTTCTTC. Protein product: CASSPPAGKTYNEQFF.

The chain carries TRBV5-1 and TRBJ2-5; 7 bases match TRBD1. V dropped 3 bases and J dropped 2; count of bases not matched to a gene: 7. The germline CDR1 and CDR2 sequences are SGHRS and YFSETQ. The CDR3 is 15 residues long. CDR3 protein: CASSSSPGQQETQYF. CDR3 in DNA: TGCGCCAGCAGCTCGAGCCCGGGACAGCAAGAGACCCAGTACTTC.

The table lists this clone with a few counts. The CDR3 protein is CASSSVAASSYEQYF. In nucleotides, the CDR3 is TGTGCCAGCAGTTCCGTCGCGGCGAGCTCCTACGAGCAGTACTTC. This chain connects TRBV27 to TRBJ2-7; D is uncertain. CDR1 is MNHEY, CDR2 SMNVEV, per germline (reference sequence). V was trimmed by 4 bases and J by 0 bases, leaving 13 bases between them. This CDR3 comprises 15 residues.

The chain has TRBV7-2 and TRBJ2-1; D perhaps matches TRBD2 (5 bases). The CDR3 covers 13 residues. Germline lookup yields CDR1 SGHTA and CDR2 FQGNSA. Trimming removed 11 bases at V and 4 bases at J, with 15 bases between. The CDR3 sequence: CALAGPGYNEQFF. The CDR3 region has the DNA TGTGCCTTGGCGGGCCCCGGGTACAATGAGCAGTTCTTC.

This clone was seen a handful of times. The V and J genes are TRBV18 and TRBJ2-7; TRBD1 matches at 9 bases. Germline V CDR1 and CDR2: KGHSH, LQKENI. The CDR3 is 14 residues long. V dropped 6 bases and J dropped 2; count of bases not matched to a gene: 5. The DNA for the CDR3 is TGTGCCAGCTCCACCGGGACAGGGCCCTACGAGCAGTACTTC. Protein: CASSTGTGPYEQYF.

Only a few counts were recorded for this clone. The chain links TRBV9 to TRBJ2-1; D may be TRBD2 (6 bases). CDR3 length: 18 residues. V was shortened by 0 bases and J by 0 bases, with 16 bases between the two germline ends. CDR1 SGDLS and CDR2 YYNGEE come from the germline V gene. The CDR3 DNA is TGTGCCAGCAGCGTAGCCGGGATAGCGGTTTACTCCTACAATGAGCAGTTCTTC. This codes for CASSVAGIAVYSYNEQFF.

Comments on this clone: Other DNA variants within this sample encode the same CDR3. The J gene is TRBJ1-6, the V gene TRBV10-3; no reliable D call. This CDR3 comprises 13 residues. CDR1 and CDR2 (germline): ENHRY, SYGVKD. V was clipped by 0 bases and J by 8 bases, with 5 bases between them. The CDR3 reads CAISESRDSPLHF. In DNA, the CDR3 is TGTGCCATCAGTGAGTCGAGGGATTCACCCCTCCACTTT.

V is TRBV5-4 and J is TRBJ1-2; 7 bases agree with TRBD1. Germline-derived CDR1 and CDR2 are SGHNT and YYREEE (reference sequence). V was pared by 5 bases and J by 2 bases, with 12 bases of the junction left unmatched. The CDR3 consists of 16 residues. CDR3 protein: CASRRTGTELNYGYTF. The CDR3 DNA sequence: TGTGCCAGCAGACGGACCGGGACAGAGCTAAACTATGGCTACACCTTC.

In nucleotides, the CDR3 is TGTGCCAGCAGCTTATTGGCCAGGGGGCCGGATGAAAAACTGTTTTTT. Protein: CASSLLARGPDEKLFF. This sequence joins TRBV7-9 and TRBJ1-4; 8 nucleotides align to TRBD1. Germline V gene sequence: CDR1 SEHNR, CDR2 FQNEAQ (reference sequence). The CDR3 extends over 16 amino acids. The ends lost 2 bases at V and 6 bases at J; junction bases unmatched: 8.

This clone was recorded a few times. CDR3 DNA: TGTGCCAGCAGCCAGATGGGGATCGGGACTGAAGCTTTCTTT. Translated, it gives CASSQMGIGTEAFF. The chain links TRBV7-6 to TRBJ1-1; D is unclear. V was cut by 5 bases and J by 5 bases, with 15 bases left in between. Germline CDR1 is SGHVS and CDR2 is FNYEAQ. The CDR3 loop spans 14 amino acids.

For the CDR3, the DNA is TGCAGCGTTGTGCAGGGGAGCACAGATACGCAGTATTTT. It translates to CSVVQGSTDTQYF. The gene calls are TRBV29-1 and TRBJ2-3; a weak D match, TRBD1 (6 bases). The V end lost 4 bases, the J end lost 0 bases, and 8 bases lay between the germline ends. The CDR3 has 13 amino acids. Looked up from germline, CDR1 is SQVTM and CDR2 is ANQGSEA.

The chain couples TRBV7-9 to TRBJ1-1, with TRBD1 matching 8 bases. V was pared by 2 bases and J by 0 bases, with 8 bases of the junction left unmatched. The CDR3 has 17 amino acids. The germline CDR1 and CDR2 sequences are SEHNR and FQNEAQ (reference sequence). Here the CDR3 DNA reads TGTGCCAGCAGCTTAAGGTGGCAGGGGGCTGTGAACACTGAAGCTTTCTTT. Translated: CASSLRWQGAVNTEAFF.

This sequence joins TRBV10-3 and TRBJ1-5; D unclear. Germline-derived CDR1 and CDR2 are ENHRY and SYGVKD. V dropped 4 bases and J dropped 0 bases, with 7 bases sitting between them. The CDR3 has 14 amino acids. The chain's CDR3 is CAISVGDSNQPQHF. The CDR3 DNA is TGTGCCATCAGTGTAGGAGATAGCAATCAGCCCCAGCATTTT.

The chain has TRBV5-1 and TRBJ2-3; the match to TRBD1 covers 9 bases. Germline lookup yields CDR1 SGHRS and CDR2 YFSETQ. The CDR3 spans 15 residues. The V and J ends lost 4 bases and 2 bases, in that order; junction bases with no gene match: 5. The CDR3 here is CASSPGTGNTDTQYF. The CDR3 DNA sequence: TGCGCCAGCAGCCCCGGGACAGGGAACACAGATACGCAGTATTTT.

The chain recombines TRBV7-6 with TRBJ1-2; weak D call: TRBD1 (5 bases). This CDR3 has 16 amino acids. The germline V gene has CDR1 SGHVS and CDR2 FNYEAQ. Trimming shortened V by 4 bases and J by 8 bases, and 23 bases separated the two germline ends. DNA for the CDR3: TGTGCCAGCAGCTCACTAAGTCTCGGGGCCCAGAGAGGCTACACCTTC. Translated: CASSSLSLGAQRGYTF.

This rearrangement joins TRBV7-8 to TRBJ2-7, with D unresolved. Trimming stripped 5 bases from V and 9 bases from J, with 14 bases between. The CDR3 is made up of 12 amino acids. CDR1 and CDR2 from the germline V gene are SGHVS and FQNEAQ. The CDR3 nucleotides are TGTGCCAGCAGCCCCCGAGACGGACCGCAGTACTTC. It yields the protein CASSPRDGPQYF.